This T cell receptor beta chain was recorded in a study of blood T cell repertoires in COVID-19. Profiled with immunoSEQ multiplex PCR; TCRdb holds only in-frame clones, not every one. The sample consists of 200,000 or so clones, about 88% of them appearing once. The V gene end was trimmed by 4 bases and the J gene end by 2 bases; junction bases not matched to a gene: 8. Germline lookup yields CDR1 SGDLS and CDR2 YYNGEE. This CDR3 spans 17 amino acids. This TCR derives from a woman between 25 and 40 years old who had recovered from COVID-19. Sequences were obtained from PBMCs or T cells enriched from blood (not recorded which). The chain links TRBV9 to TRBJ2-5, with 13 nucleotides matching TRBD2. CDR3 protein: CASSQGLAGDLQETQYF. The CDR3, as DNA: TGTGCCAGCAGCCAAGGACTAGCGGGGGACCTGCAAGAGACCCAGTACTTC.